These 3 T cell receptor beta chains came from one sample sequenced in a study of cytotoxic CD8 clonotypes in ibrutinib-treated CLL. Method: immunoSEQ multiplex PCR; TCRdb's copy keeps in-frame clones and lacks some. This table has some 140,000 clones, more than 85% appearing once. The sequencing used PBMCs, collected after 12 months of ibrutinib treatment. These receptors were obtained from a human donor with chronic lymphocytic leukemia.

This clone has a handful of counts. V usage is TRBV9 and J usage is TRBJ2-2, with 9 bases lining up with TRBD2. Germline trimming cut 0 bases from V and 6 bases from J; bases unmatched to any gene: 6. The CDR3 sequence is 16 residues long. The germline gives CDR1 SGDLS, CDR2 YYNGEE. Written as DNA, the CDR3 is TGTGCCAGCAGCGTAGTAGCGGGAGATCCCCCCGGGGAGCTGTTTTTT. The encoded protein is CASSVVAGDPPGELFF.

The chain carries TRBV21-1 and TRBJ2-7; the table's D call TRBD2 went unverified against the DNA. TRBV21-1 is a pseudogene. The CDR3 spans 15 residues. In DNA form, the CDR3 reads TGTGCCAGCAGCAATGTCCTAGCGGAGCCCTACGAGCAGTACTTC. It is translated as CASSNVLAEPYEQYF.

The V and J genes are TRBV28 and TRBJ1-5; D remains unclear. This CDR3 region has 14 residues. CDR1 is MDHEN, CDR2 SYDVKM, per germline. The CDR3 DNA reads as TGTGTAGTCGGACGACCCCATAGCAATCAGCCCCAGCATTTT. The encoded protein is CVVGRPHSNQPQHF. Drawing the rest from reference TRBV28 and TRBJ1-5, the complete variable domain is DVKVTQSSRYLVKRTGEKVFLECVQDMDHENMFWYRQDPGLGLRLIYFSYDVKMKEKGDIPEGYSVSREKKERFSLILESASTNQTSMYLCVVGRPHSNQPQHFGDGTRLSIL.